The 24 T cell receptor beta chains in this list originate from one sample, sequenced in a study of blood T cell repertoires in COVID-19 (dated by TCRdb to the early 2020s). The library was obtained by the immunoSEQ multiplex PCR assay. The immuneACCESS repertoire file appears here via TCRdb, limited to in-frame rearrangements. These files lack a portion of the clones; in checked studies, under half of the deficit traces to unresolved V genes, and the cause of the others is not known. This sample has 200,000 to 250,000 clones in its table, and 70% to 90% of those were observed once. Jointly, the top ten make up roughly 3% of the sample. The sample comprised peripheral blood. These receptors were obtained from a man younger than 45 with COVID-19, enrolled during active disease.

The chain recombines TRBV23-1 with TRBJ1-3; no reliable D call. TRBV23-1 is labeled an ORF, and its function is uncertain. V lost 3 bases and J 0 bases, leaving 15 bases between the germline ends. The CDR3 sequence is 17 residues long. The DNA of the CDR3 is TGCGCCAGCAGTCACAACGTGAACGGTGGCTCTGGAAACACCATATATTTT. Its protein is CASSHNVNGGSGNTIYF.

The chain is built from TRBV21-1 and TRBJ1-3; TRBD1, the table's D call, lacks a check against the DNA. TRBV21-1 is recorded as a pseudogene. This CDR3 has 22 amino acids. CDR3 in amino acids: CASSARKFAPDSVEAFGNTIYF. CDR3 bases: TGTGCCAGCAGCGCCCGTAAGTTTGCCCCGGACAGCGTCGAGGCTTTCGGAAACACCATATATTTT.

The chain couples TRBV2 to TRBJ2-1; 15 bases fit TRBD2. This CDR3 contains 18 residues. Germline assignment: CDR1 SNHLY and CDR2 FYNNEI. With 5 bases clipped from V and 8 bases from J, the junction kept 13 bases outside the gene matches. The DNA for the CDR3 is TGTGCCAGCAGTTCCCTCCTCCCGGGACTAGCGGGGGGCTATGAGCAGTTCTTC. Residues: CASSSLLPGLAGGYEQFF.

The CDR3 protein is CASRAWTGSNIQYF. DNA for the CDR3: TGTGCCAGCAGAGCCTGGACAGGGAGTAACATTCAGTACTTC. This chain links TRBV6-5 with TRBJ2-4; 8 bases map to TRBD1. Germline CDR1 and CDR2: MNHEY and SVGAGI. After removal of 6 bases from V and 7 bases from J, the junction contained 8 bases not matched to a gene. This CDR3 has 14 amino acids.

This clone was found once. The chain carries TRBV7-2 and TRBJ1-2; D is undetermined. The CDR3 totals 14 residues. Germline loops: CDR1 SGHTA, CDR2 FQGNSA. Trimming took off 1 base at V and 8 bases at J, with 14 bases between the two ends. The CDR3 DNA reads TGTGCCAGCAGCTTAGATTACGGGAATTCGGGCTACACCTTC. Amino acid sequence: CASSLDYGNSGYTF.

The V call is TRBV18, the J call TRBJ1-1; no firm D call. This CDR3 is built from 14 residues. Trimming cost V 0 bases and J 1 base, with 6 bases left between them. The germline gives CDR1 KGHSH, CDR2 LQKENI. CDR3 region: CASSPPPGNTEAFF. The CDR3 coding sequence is TGTGCCAGCTCACCACCGCCAGGGAACACTGAAGCTTTCTTT.

This clone occurred once. The gene calls are TRBV15 and TRBJ1-5; tentative D call: TRBD1 (6 bases). The germline CDR1 and CDR2 sequences are LNHNV and YYDKDF (reference sequence). The CDR3 consists of 16 residues. V gave up 3 bases and J gave up 0 bases, with 12 bases separating them. The CDR3 is CATSSSDRTSNQPQHF. Written as DNA, the CDR3 is TGTGCCACCAGCAGTTCTGACAGGACTAGCAATCAGCCCCAGCATTTT. The whole variable domain, filled in from reference TRBV15 and TRBJ1-5, reads DAMVIQNPRYQVTQFGKPVTLSCSQTLNHNVMYWYQQKSSQAPKLLFHYYDKDFNNEADTPDNFQSRRPNTSFCFLDIRSPGLGDTAMYLCATSSSDRTSNQPQHFGDGTRLSIL.

The V gene is TRBV7-8, the J gene TRBJ1-3; D uncertain. In germline, CDR1 is SGHVS, CDR2 FQNEAQ. Trimming removed 3 bases from V and 2 bases from J, with 8 bases in between. This CDR3 has 14 amino acids. CDR3 coding DNA: TGTGCCAGCAGCTTTACCGGGGCTGGAAACACCATATATTTT. Translation: CASSFTGAGNTIYF.

The genes are TRBV25-1 and TRBJ2-3; 10 bases map to TRBD1. After removal of 6 bases from V and 3 bases from J, the junction contained 9 bases not matched to a gene. CDR1 and CDR2 from the germline V gene are MGHDK and SYGVNS. This CDR3 is 16 amino acids long. CDR3 sequence: CASSAGTGVPTDTQYF. The CDR3, as DNA: TGTGCCAGCAGCGCCGGGACAGGGGTACCTACAGATACGCAGTATTTT.

The V call is TRBV7-9, the J call TRBJ2-2; no reliable D call. CDR3 length: 17 amino acids. Looked up from germline, CDR1 is SEHNR and CDR2 is FQNEAQ (reference sequence). V lost 3 bases and J 2 bases, leaving 16 bases between the germline ends. CDR3 sequence (DNA): TGTGCCAGCAGCTTGTACCTATCCGCCCGAAACACCGGGGAGCTGTTTTTT. Amino acid sequence: CASSLYLSARNTGELFF.

CDR3 DNA: TGTGCCAGTAGAACGACTAGCGGTAGCTACGAGCAGTACTTC. Amino acid sequence: CASRTTSGSYEQYF. The chain joins TRBV19 to TRBJ2-7, with TRBD2 identical over 9 bases. CDR1 is LNHDA, CDR2 SQIVND, per germline (reference sequence). Trimming cost V 6 bases and J 3 bases; bases outside gene matches: 6. CDR3 size: 14 residues.

The J gene is TRBJ2-1, the V gene TRBV6-5; 12 bases agree with TRBD2. Germline V gives CDR1 MNHEY, CDR2 SVGAGI. This CDR3 is built from 15 residues. J lost 3 bases, V lost 5 bases, and 2 bases had no gene match. This chain's CDR3 is CASSQTSGGYNEQFF. The CDR3 nucleotides are TGTGCCAGCAGTCAGACTAGCGGGGGCTACAATGAGCAGTTCTTC.

This sequence joins TRBV19 and TRBJ1-1; D ambiguous. The V end was cut by 4 bases, the J end by 3 bases, with 9 bases between. The length of the CDR3 is 13 residues. The germline V gene has CDR1 LNHDA and CDR2 SQIVND (reference sequence). The CDR3 loop reads CASSTNIYTEAFF. The DNA of the CDR3 is TGTGCCAGTAGTACCAACATCTACACTGAAGCTTTCTTT.

V and J are TRBV7-2 and TRBJ2-1; D might be TRBD2 (5 bases). The germline V gene encodes CDR1 SGHTA and CDR2 FQGNSA. V was trimmed by 1 base and J by 10 bases, leaving 17 bases between them. The CDR3 totals 15 residues. Written as DNA, the CDR3 is TGTGCCAGCAGCTTAGTACCCCTTAGCGTCTGGGAGCAGTTCTTC. It yields the protein CASSLVPLSVWEQFF.

The chain joins TRBV6-5 to TRBJ1-1; TRBD1 matches 7 bases. The V gene end was trimmed by 0 bases and the J gene end by 4 bases; junction bases not matched to a gene: 5. The CDR3 is 15 residues long. The germline gives CDR1 MNHEY, CDR2 SVGAGI. The CDR3 is CASSYSRAGGTEAFF. The CDR3 DNA reads TGTGCCAGCAGTTACTCGAGGGCAGGGGGCACTGAAGCTTTCTTT.

Of note for this clone: At the DNA level, this CDR3 is encoded by other sequences in the same sample as well. The chain uses TRBV24-1 and TRBJ2-1; a possible D gene is TRBD2 (6 bases). Germline lookup yields CDR1 KGHDR and CDR2 SFDVKD. V was cut by 3 bases and J by 0 bases, with 8 bases left in between. CDR3 length: 15 amino acids. The CDR3 DNA follows: TGTGCCACCAGTGATACCGGGAGCTCCTACAATGAGCAGTTCTTC. Protein sequence: CATSDTGSSYNEQFF.

The chain is built from TRBV12-3 or TRBV12-4 and TRBJ2-2; D unresolved. The CDR3 is made up of 13 amino acids. Trimming took 7 bases from V and 2 from J, leaving 8 bases between them. The CDR3 DNA sequence: TGTGCCAGCACCCGCGGCAACACCGGGGAGCTGTTTTTT. This gives the protein CASTRGNTGELFF.

The rearrangement links TRBV28 to TRBJ2-3, with 9 bases that match TRBD1. CDR1 and CDR2 from the germline V gene are MDHEN and SYDVKM. Trimming took 11 bases from V and 5 from J; bases not matched to a gene: 11. The CDR3 totals 14 residues. Here the CDR3 reads CAGRGQGIEDTQYF. CDR3 nucleotide sequence: TGTGCCGGAAGGGGACAGGGCATTGAAGATACGCAGTATTTT.

This clone was seen once. The V call is TRBV24-1, the J call TRBJ2-7; the D is unclear. Germline lookup yields CDR1 KGHDR and CDR2 SFDVKD. V lost 4 bases, J lost 2 bases, and 11 bases lay in between. The CDR3 length is 14 residues. The DNA for the CDR3 is TGTGCCACCAGTGAACCAGGCACAACCTACGAGCAGTACTTC. This gives the protein CATSEPGTTYEQYF.

The chain uses TRBV18 and TRBJ1-2; D is ambiguous. Trimming shortened V by 1 base and J by 3 bases, and 9 bases separated the two germline ends. The CDR3 extends over 14 amino acids. Germline V gene lookup returns CDR1 KGHSH and CDR2 LQKENI. The DNA for the CDR3 is TGTGCCAGCTCACCACTCGACCAGGACTATGGCTACACCTTC. Amino acids: CASSPLDQDYGYTF.

This chain uses TRBV7-9 with TRBJ1-1, with 7 positions matching TRBD1. Germline values: CDR1 SEHNR, CDR2 FQNEAQ (reference sequence). This CDR3 comprises 13 residues. V shed 0 bases, J shed 11 bases, and the junction held 6 bases outside the gene matches. The DNA of the CDR3 is TGTGCCAGCAGCTTAGCAGGGGGCTCCCTTGCTTTCTTT. This codes for CASSLAGGSLAFF.

The rearrangement links TRBV5-4 to TRBJ2-7; 13 positions match TRBD2. The CDR3 runs 15 residues. The V segment lost 3 bases and the J segment 7 bases; nucleotides outside the gene matches: 7. CDR1 SGHNT and CDR2 YYREEE come from the germline V gene (reference sequence). CDR3 sequence (DNA): TGTGCCAGCAGCTCACTAGCGGGAGGGCCGAAAGAGCAGTACTTC. Residues: CASSSLAGGPKEQYF.

CDR3 loop: CASSTDRATNYEQYF. The DNA of the CDR3 is TGTGCCAGCAGTACCGACAGGGCTACCAACTACGAGCAGTACTTC. The chain is built from TRBV2 and TRBJ2-7; 7 nucleotides agree with TRBD1. The CDR3 totals 15 residues. The V segment lost 5 bases and the J segment 3 bases; nucleotides outside the gene matches: 10. Germline values: CDR1 SNHLY, CDR2 FYNNEI.

V is TRBV7-8 and J is TRBJ1-3, with 7 nucleotides matching TRBD1. This CDR3 is built from 17 residues. CDR1 and CDR2 (germline): SGHVS, FQNEAQ. With 5 bases clipped from V and 4 bases from J, the junction kept 14 bases outside the gene matches. The CDR3 region has the DNA TGTGCCAGCAGCCGCCGGGACAGCGGTATGCGAGGAAACACCATATATTTT. It codes for CASSRRDSGMRGNTIYF.